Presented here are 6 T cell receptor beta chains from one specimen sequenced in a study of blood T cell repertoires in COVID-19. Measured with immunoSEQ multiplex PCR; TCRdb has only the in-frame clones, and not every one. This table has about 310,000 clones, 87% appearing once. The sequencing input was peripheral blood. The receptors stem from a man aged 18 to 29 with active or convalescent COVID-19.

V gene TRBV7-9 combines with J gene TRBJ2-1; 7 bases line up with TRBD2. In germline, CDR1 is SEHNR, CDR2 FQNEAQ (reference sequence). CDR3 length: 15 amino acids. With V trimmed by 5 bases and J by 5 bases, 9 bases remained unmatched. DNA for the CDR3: TGTGCCAGCAGCCGACTAGCCGTAGGGGACAATGAGCAGTTCTTC. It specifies CASSRLAVGDNEQFF. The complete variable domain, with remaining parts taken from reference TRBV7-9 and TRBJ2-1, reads DTGVSQNPRHKITKRGQNVTFRCDPISEHNRLYWYRQTLGQGPEFLTYFQNEAQLEKSRLLSDRFSAERPKGSFSTLEIQRTEQGDSAMYLCASSRLAVGDNEQFFGPGTRLTVL.

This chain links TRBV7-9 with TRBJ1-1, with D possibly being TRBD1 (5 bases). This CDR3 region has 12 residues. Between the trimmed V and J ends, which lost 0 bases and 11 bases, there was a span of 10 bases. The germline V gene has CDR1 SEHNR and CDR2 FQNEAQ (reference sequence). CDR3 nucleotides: TGTGCCAGCAGCTTAGCGGGGGGGACGGCTTTCTTT. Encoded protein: CASSLAGGTAFF.

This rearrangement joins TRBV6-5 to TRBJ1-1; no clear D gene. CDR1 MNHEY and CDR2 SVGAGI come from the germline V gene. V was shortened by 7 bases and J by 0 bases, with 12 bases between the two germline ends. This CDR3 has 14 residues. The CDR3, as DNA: TGTGCCAGCACCGAACAGCTCCTGAACACTGAAGCTTTCTTT. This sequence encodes CASTEQLLNTEAFF.

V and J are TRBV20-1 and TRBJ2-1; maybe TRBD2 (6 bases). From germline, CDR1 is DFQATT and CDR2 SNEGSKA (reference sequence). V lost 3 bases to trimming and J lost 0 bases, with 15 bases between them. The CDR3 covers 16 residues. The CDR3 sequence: CSASGSAGNSYNEQFF. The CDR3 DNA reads TGCAGTGCTAGTGGTTCTGCGGGGAACTCCTACAATGAGCAGTTCTTC.

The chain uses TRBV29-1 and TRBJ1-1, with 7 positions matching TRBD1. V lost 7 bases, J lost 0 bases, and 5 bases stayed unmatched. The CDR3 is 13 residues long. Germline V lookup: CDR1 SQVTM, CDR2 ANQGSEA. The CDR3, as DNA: TGCAGCGCAGGGGACAGTTTGAACACTGAAGCTTTCTTT. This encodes CSAGDSLNTEAFF.

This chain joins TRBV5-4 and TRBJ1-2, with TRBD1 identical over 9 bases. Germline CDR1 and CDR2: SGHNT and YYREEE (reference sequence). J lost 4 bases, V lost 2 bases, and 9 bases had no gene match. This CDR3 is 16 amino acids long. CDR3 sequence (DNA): TGTGCCAGCAGCTTTGATCCGGGACAGGGAGTCTATGGCTACACCTTC. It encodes CASSFDPGQGVYGYTF.